The present entry profiles one T cell receptor beta chain with its context. The DNA is left out, because the CDR3 cannot be placed on it with certainty; the CDR3 is given as TCRdb lists it. The data originate from a study of T cell clonotyping in hematopoietic cell transplantation. Study as a whole: Cytoreduction preceded collection of pretransplant recipient samples.

The CDR3 is 14 amino acids long, termini counted. Germline V gene sequence: CDR1 SGHVS, CDR2 FQNEAQ. Time point described: recipient sample about 28 days before transplant, after cytoreduction. Here immunoSEQ multiplex PCR was the method, and the copy in TCRdb shows in-frame clones only, minus some. The table shows roughly 80,000 clones, with about 95% occurring only once. The source of this sequence is a woman aged 45-65 years with acute myeloid leukemia. Some clones in this sample may be carry-over from other donors' samples. Specimen: peripheral blood mononuclear cells, collected before stem cell transplant. This rearrangement joins TRBV7-8 to TRBJ2-5. The CDR3 is CASILGETQETQYF.